The clone carrying this T cell receptor (beta chain) was found many times. Its matching antigen is unknown. This sample is drawn from a study of regulatory T cells in long-lasting Graves disease. V lost 5 bases, J lost 0 bases, and 14 bases stayed unmatched. Per germline, CDR1 SGDLS and CDR2 YYNGEE. The CDR3 covers 19 residues. General study results and limits: Between persistent patients, a few thousand public clonotypes were shared, exceeding the 966 shared between new patients. There was favoring of TRBV28, TRBJ1-2 and TRBJ2-5 in persistent disease. Persistent Graves' cases showed lower TCR diversity than newly diagnosed cases.

Specified time point: newly diagnosed GD, antithyroid drugs for less than 3 months. After RNA was extracted from PBMCs, the TCR library was made from it. Library construction for TCR beta used iRepertoire HTBI primers and Arm-PCR of CDR3 regions. Authors' processing steps: Throughout the samples, researchers identified 62 TRBV and some 14 TRBJ segments. Using its own MiXCR run on the multiplex PCR reads, TCRdb lists one record per CDR3 protein. The V and J calls, along with clone size, are taken from TCRdb and not from the paper's own processing. The data contain under 250,000 distinct CDR3 sequences, around 20% of them singletons.

This TCR was sampled from a female donor with Graves disease. The sample in question was peripheral blood mononuclear cells (PBMCs), obtained at new diagnosis, from a patient treated with antithyroid drugs. The rearrangement joins TRBV9 to TRBJ2-1; 10 positions agree with TRBD2. The chain's CDR3 is CASSPSRLAGVSSYNEQFF. The DNA for the CDR3 is TGTGCCAGCAGTCCCAGCCGGCTAGCGGGAGTGAGCTCCTACAATGAGCAGTTCTTC.